These 17 T cell receptor beta chains came from one sample sequenced in a study of spatial heterogeneity in lung cancer. Study results and caveats: Within tumors, counts of expanded alpha and beta TCRs tracked tumor mutation counts.

Which antigens these TCRs recognize remains unknown. TCRdb analysed the 5' RACE reads with MiXCR anew, one entry per CDR3 protein. Among a few thousand distinct CDR3 sequences listed, roughly 49% were seen once. Time point specified: sample taken at primary tumor resection. The sample was lung tumor tissue, taken at surgery. The source of these receptors is a male donor with early-stage non-small cell lung cancer.

In regard to this clonotype: This beta chain came through as a stray read in a library set up for alpha chains, and its size says little. The rearrangement links TRBV4-3 to TRBJ2-5, with 13 bases matching TRBD2. V was clipped by 1 base and J by 4 bases; unmatched bases: 0. This CDR3 region has 15 residues. Germline CDR1 is LGHNA and CDR2 is YSLEER. Written as DNA, the CDR3 is TGCGCCAGCAGCCAAGGACTAGCGGGGGGAGAGACCCAGTACTTC. Translation gives CASSQGLAGGETQYF.

With respect to this clonotype: A library prepared for alpha chains yielded this beta chain as an off-target read; its size is of little meaning. The rearrangement uses TRBV5-8 and TRBJ2-5; 7 positions agree with TRBD1. Germline V gene lookup returns CDR1 SGHTS and CDR2 YDEGEE. J gave up 1 base and V 2 bases, and 2 bases lay outside the gene matches. The CDR3 extends over 14 amino acids. Here the CDR3 reads CASSLTGAQETQYF. CDR3 DNA sequence: TGTGCCAGCAGCTTAACAGGGGCCCAAGAGACCCAGTACTTC.

This clonotype has only one observation. A library prepared for alpha chains yielded this beta chain as an off-target read; its size is of little meaning. This chain's CDR3 is CASSSPTKQYF. DNA of the CDR3: TGTGCCAGCAGTTCCCCGACAAAGCAGTACTTC. The chain has TRBV28 and TRBJ2-7; D is unresolved. The CDR3 extends over 11 amino acids. The germline V gene has CDR1 MDHEN and CDR2 SYDVKM. The V gene lost 4 bases and the J gene lost 8 bases, with 9 bases spanning the gap.

In regard to this clonotype: As an off-target read in a library built for alpha chains, this beta chain has a frequency of little significance. The CDR3 nucleotides are TGCAGTGCCACAGGACTAGCGGGGGTGTTCACAGATACGCAGTATTTT. Translation: CSATGLAGVFTDTQYF. The chain joins TRBV20-1 to TRBJ2-3; TRBD2 matches 13 bases. The CDR3 totals 16 residues. Unmatched junction bases numbered 8, after V lost 6 bases and J lost 2 bases. Germline assignment: CDR1 DFQATT and CDR2 SNEGSKA (reference sequence).

This clonotype turned up a few times. As an off-target read in a library built for alpha chains, this beta chain has a frequency of little significance. V gene TRBV20-1 combines with J gene TRBJ2-1; D remains unclear. CDR3 length: 13 amino acids. Between the trimmed V and J ends, which lost 4 bases and 0 bases, there was a span of 7 bases. Germline assignment: CDR1 DFQATT and CDR2 SNEGSKA (reference sequence). This CDR3 is CSATKISYNEQFF. The CDR3 DNA reads TGCAGTGCTACCAAAATCTCCTACAATGAGCAGTTCTTC.

A remark on this clonotype: In a library made to pick up alpha chains, this beta chain is a stray read with a size that means little. The chain recombines TRBV29-1 with TRBJ2-7; 7 positions match TRBD1. The CDR3 runs to 12 residues. The trim removed 7 bases at V and 4 bases at J, leaving 7 bases unmatched. CDR1 is SQVTM and CDR2 is ANQGSEA in the germline V gene. CDR3 bases: TGCAGCGCCTCGGGACAGCATTACGAGCAGTACTTC. Translating it yields CSASGQHYEQYF.

For this clonotype: With the library built for alpha chains, this beta chain is off target and its frequency is not meaningful. This rearrangement joins TRBV20-1 to TRBJ2-7; 11 bases fit TRBD2. This CDR3 has 15 amino acids. With 3 bases clipped from V and 0 bases from J, the junction kept 4 bases outside the gene matches. In germline, CDR1 is DFQATT, CDR2 SNEGSKA (reference sequence). The chain's CDR3 is CSASKGTSGSYEQYF. As DNA, the CDR3 is TGCAGTGCTAGTAAGGGGACTAGCGGCTCCTACGAGCAGTACTTC.

Notes on this clonotype: This beta chain appears as a stray read in a library generated for alpha chains; its size is not informative. The rearrangement links TRBV29-1 to TRBJ1-1; D is unclear. The V gene lost 1 base and the J gene lost 11 bases, with 17 bases spanning the gap. Germline-derived CDR1 and CDR2 are SQVTM and ANQGSEA. The CDR3 spans 13 residues. The CDR3 DNA sequence: TGCAGCGTTGAAGTCCGGGTAAGCGCCCCCGCTTTCTTT. This encodes CSVEVRVSAPAFF.

In regard to this clonotype: This beta chain turned up in a library designed for alpha chains; as an off-target read, its abundance says little. This sequence joins TRBV20-1 and TRBJ1-1; D uncertain. This CDR3 region has 13 residues. V lost 2 bases to trimming and J lost 1 base, with 8 bases between them. CDR1 is DFQATT, CDR2 SNEGSKA, per germline (reference sequence). The chain's CDR3 is CSARRWGNTEAFF. The CDR3, as DNA: TGCAGTGCTAGACGCTGGGGGAACACTGAAGCTTTCTTT.

With regard to this clonotype: This beta chain came through as a stray read in a library set up for alpha chains, and its size says little. The rearrangement links TRBV12-3 or TRBV12-4 to TRBJ2-1, with D hard to call. Trimming took 7 bases from V and 4 from J, leaving 8 bases between them. This CDR3 is built from 12 residues. The CDR3 sequence: CASNDLYNEQFF. DNA for the CDR3: TGTGCCAGCAATGACTTGTACAATGAGCAGTTCTTC.

This clonotype has just a few counts. This beta chain was picked up by a library intended for alpha chains and is off target, so its count carries little meaning. The chain has TRBV7-2 and TRBJ2-7; D may correspond to TRBD1 or TRBD2 (5 bases each). CDR3 length equals 15 residues. V lost 6 bases to trimming and J lost 2 bases, with 17 bases between them. From germline, CDR1 is SGHTA and CDR2 FQGNSA. The CDR3 reads CASRLGRDEAYEQYF. Written as DNA, the CDR3 is TGTGCCAGCAGATTGGGCCGGGACGAAGCCTACGAGCAGTACTTC.

Worth noting for this clonotype: Within a library made for alpha chains, this beta chain is off target, and its count is uninformative. The chain has TRBV18 and TRBJ2-2, with D possibly being TRBD1 (6 bases). The germline V and J ends were trimmed by 5 bases and 0 bases, with 13 bases remaining between them. Germline V gene lookup returns CDR1 KGHSH and CDR2 LQKENI. The CDR3 length is 16 residues. The CDR3 nucleotides are TGTGCCAGCTCAATAAGGACAGCCACGAACACCGGGGAGCTGTTTTTT. It yields the protein CASSIRTATNTGELFF.

As to this clonotype: This beta chain is off target for a library built for alpha chains, so its abundance means little. The genes are TRBV7-6 and TRBJ2-5; D is unresolved. CDR3 length equals 13 residues. Germline values: CDR1 SGHVS, CDR2 FNYEAQ. V dropped 5 bases and J dropped 4 bases, with 11 bases sitting between them. CDR3 in amino acids: CASSVAVTETQYF. The DNA for the CDR3 is TGTGCCAGCAGCGTTGCGGTTACAGAGACCCAGTACTTC.

Concerning this clonotype itself: With the library built for alpha chains, this beta chain is off target and its frequency is not meaningful. This chain links TRBV19 with TRBJ2-7; D is possibly TRBD2 (7 bases). There are 20 residues in the CDR3. V was shortened by 9 bases and J by 6 bases, with 39 bases between the two germline ends. Looked up from germline, CDR1 is LNHDA and CDR2 is SQIVND (reference sequence). The CDR3: CASSSPPGSGGLGVRVEQYF. The CDR3 DNA sequence: TGTGCCAGCTCGAGTCCGCCCGGTTCGGGGGGCCTCGGGGTCCGTGTCGAGCAGTACTTC. The variable domain in full, completed from reference TRBV19 and TRBJ2-7, reads DGGITQSPKYLFRKEGQNVTLSCEQNLNHDAMYWYRQDPGQGLRLIYYSQIVNDFQKGDIAEGYSVSREKKESFPLTVTSAQKNPTAFYLCASSSPPGSGGLGVRVEQYFGPGTRLTVT.

Sample share makes this clonotype medium-sized. Because this beta chain is a stray read in a library intended to capture alpha chains, its abundance should not be given much weight. The chain has TRBV12-2 and TRBJ2-1; the table's D call of TRBD2 was not tested on the DNA. TRBV12-2 is recorded as a pseudogene. This CDR3 is built from 19 residues. CDR3 region: CASRLPKSLAGGPPVGQFF. CDR3 in DNA: TGTGCAAGTCGCTTACCGAAATCCCTAGCGGGAGGCCCCCCTGTAGGGCAGTTCTTC.

This clonotype was detected only once. Because this beta chain is a stray read in a library intended to capture alpha chains, its abundance should not be given much weight. This chain uses TRBV6-2 or TRBV6-3 with TRBJ2-2, with D perhaps matching TRBD2 (6 bases). The CDR3 has 15 residues. The germline V gene encodes CDR1 MNHEY and CDR2 SVGEGT. V was trimmed by 5 bases and J by 4 bases, leaving 14 bases between them. The CDR3 DNA is TGTGCCAGCAGTACCGCGGGGTTGTTCACCGGGGAGCTGTTTTTT. It specifies CASSTAGLFTGELFF.

This clonotype is medium-sized in the sample. The size of this beta chain means little, since it is a stray read in a library made for alpha chains. This chain links TRBV5-1 with TRBJ1-4; 12 bases are a match to TRBD1. The CDR3 totals 17 residues. In germline, CDR1 is SGHRS, CDR2 YFSETQ. Trimming took 3 bases from V and 2 from J; bases not matched to a gene: 5. The DNA of the CDR3 is TGCGCCAGCAGCTCCGGGACAGGGGGCTTTACTAATGAAAAACTGTTTTTT. Its translation: CASSSGTGGFTNEKLFF.